These T cell receptor beta chains were read from a single sample in a study of CD4 T cells in relation to SARS-CoV-2 and coronaviruses. For these receptors, no antigen is known. This table comes from immunoSEQ multiplex PCR, and its TCRdb copy is limited to in-frame clones, with some not included. The data hold approximately 12,000 clones, with 70% to 80% observed a single time. The specimen sequenced was CD4+ T cells from PBMCs, cultured in vitro. These receptors originate from a human donor in good health. Both conserved end residues are part of each CDR3. The order of the fields is clone size, D gene, V gene, J gene, CDR3 DNA, CDR3 protein. D genes are given only for firm matches. Not every row has a clone size; where given, it reads once, few, many or a size class.

once	TRBD2	TRBV3-1/TRBV3-2	TRBJ2-5	TGTGCCAGCAGCCAAGGTGGGATCGGACTAGCGGGAGAAAAGACCCAGTACTTC	CASSQGGIGLAGEKTQYF
.	.	TRBV6-2/TRBV6-3	TRBJ1-2	TGTGCCAGCAGTAGGTATGGCTACACCTTC	CASSRYGYTF
.	.	TRBV11-2	TRBJ1-2	TGTGCCAGCAGCTTAGAAGCTCCCCTTGGCTACACCTTC	CASSLEAPLGYTF
.	.	TRBV7-2	TRBJ2-6	TGTGCCAGCAGCTTAGTAGGCTCTGGGGCCAACGTCCTGACTTTC	CASSLVGSGANVLTF
few	.	TRBV2	TRBJ2-7	TGTGCCAGCAGTATAACGGGTCTCGAGCAGTACTTC	CASSITGLEQYF
few	TRBD1	TRBV6-2/TRBV6-3	TRBJ1-2	TGTGCCAGCAGTGACAACCGGGACAGGGGAGGCTACACCTTC	CASSDNRDRGGYTF
few	TRBD1	TRBV7-9	TRBJ2-3	TGTGCCAGCAGCTTAGGGGCCGGGACAGGAGGTACGCAGTATTTT	CASSLGAGTGGTQYF
.	TRBD1	TRBV5-1	TRBJ1-6	TGCGCCAGCAGCTTACAGGGGGGCGCGGGCCATTCACCCCTCCACTTT	CASSLQGGAGHSPLHF
once	TRBD2	TRBV4-3	TRBJ2-1	TGCGCCAGCAGCCAGCGATCCCTGGGACTAGCGGGATGGAATGAGCAGTTCTTC	CASSQRSLGLAGWNEQFF
.	TRBD2	TRBV7-9	TRBJ2-3	TGTGCCAGCAGCTTAACGCCCGTAGCGGGAGAAATTCAAGATACGCAGTATTTT	CASSLTPVAGEIQDTQYF
hyperexpanded	.	TRBV28	TRBJ2-6	TGTGCCAGCAGTATTGGGAACTCTGGGGCCAACGTCCTGACTTTC	CASSIGNSGANVLTF
.	TRBD1	TRBV6-5	TRBJ1-3	TGTGCCAGCAGCCAACAGGGGTTCTCTGGAAACACCATATATTTT	CASSQQGFSGNTIYF
.	.	TRBV7-2	TRBJ2-1	TGTGCCAGCAGCTTAGAGGGAGGCGGGGGCACCTCCTACAATGAGCAGTTCTTC	CASSLEGGGGTSYNEQFF
.	TRBD1	TRBV2	TRBJ1-6	TGTGCCAGCGAGGTAGACAGGGGAACGAATTCACCCCTCCACTTT	CASEVDRGTNSPLHF
.	.	TRBV7-3	TRBJ2-5	TGTGCCAGCAGCCCGGGGGAACTCGGACGAGAGACCCAGTACTTC	CASSPGELGRETQYF
.	.	TRBV5-6	TRBJ1-3	TGTGCCAGCAGCTTGGCGTGGGCAGGGACGATGCTTGGAAACACCATATATTTT	CASSLAWAGTMLGNTIYF
.	.	TRBV7-9	TRBJ2-5	TGTGCCAGCAGCTTACTCTCACTTGGGGACGTAGAGACCCAGTACTTC	CASSLLSLGDVETQYF
.	TRBD1	TRBV25-1	TRBJ2-7	TGTGCCAGCAGTGATACAACCGGGACAGGGGCCTACGAGCAGTACTTC	CASSDTTGTGAYEQYF
few	.	TRBV6-5	TRBJ1-5	TGTGCCAGCAGTTATGGGGGGCCGGGTCAGCCCCAGCATTTT	CASSYGGPGQPQHF
.	TRBD1	TRBV6-1	TRBJ2-7	TGTGCCAGCAGTTTTCCGGGACAGGGGTCCTACGAGCAGTACTTC	CASSFPGQGSYEQYF
.	.	TRBV6-5	TRBJ1-5	TGTGCCAGCAGTTCCCTACAGGGAAGCAATCAGCCCCAGCATTTT	CASSSLQGSNQPQHF
.	.	TRBV19	TRBJ1-2	TGTGCCAGTAGTATAACTTCCGGAACCAACTATGGCTACACCTTC	CASSITSGTNYGYTF
.	.	TRBV12-3/TRBV12-4	TRBJ2-7	TGTGCCAGCAGTTTATTAGGGATGGACGAGCAGTACTTC	CASSLLGMDEQYF
.	TRBD1	TRBV18	TRBJ2-3	TGTGCCAGCTCTCCGGCCCCTACAGGGGGCAGCACAGATACGCAGTATTTT	CASSPAPTGGSTDTQYF
.	.	TRBV18	TRBJ1-3	TGTGCCAGCTCACCAGACGGAAACTCTGGAAACACCATATATTTT	CASSPDGNSGNTIYF
.	.	TRBV6-5	TRBJ1-4	TGTGCCAGCATGGTTGCAGGGCGAAATGAAAAACTGTTTTTT	CASMVAGRNEKLFF
.	TRBD2	TRBV7-2	TRBJ2-1	TGTGCCAGCACCCAGGGGGGGGGTTTAGCGGGAGGGCGGGAGCAGTTCTTC	CASTQGGGLAGGREQFF
few	.	TRBV3-1/TRBV3-2	TRBJ2-7	TGTGCCAGCAGCCAAGACCCCAGAAGTTACGAGCAGTACTTC	CASSQDPRSYEQYF
once	.	TRBV7-7	TRBJ2-1	TGTGCCAGCAGCTTAGCGGGCGGGATCTACAATGAGCAGTTCTTC	CASSLAGGIYNEQFF
.	TRBD1	TRBV3-1/TRBV3-2	TRBJ1-1	TGTGCCAGCAGCCAAGGCACCACAGGGGACACTGAAGCTTTCTTT	CASSQGTTGDTEAFF
once	TRBD2	TRBV19	TRBJ2-7	TGTGCCAGTAGTGCTAGCGGGAGTGGGACCTACGAGCAGTACTTC	CASSASGSGTYEQYF
.	.	TRBV2	TRBJ2-2	TGTGCCAGCAGTCAGACGGGAAACGGGGAGCTGTTTTTT	CASSQTGNGELFF
large	TRBD2	TRBV5-1	TRBJ2-1	TGCGCCAGCAGCTTCACTAGCGGGAGATTGACCTACAATGAGCAGTTCTTC	CASSFTSGRLTYNEQFF
.	TRBD2	TRBV7-3	TRBJ2-3	TGTGCCAGCAGCTTGTTAGCGGGAGGTTTCACAGATACGCAGTATTTT	CASSLLAGGFTDTQYF
few	.	TRBV19	TRBJ1-1	TGTGCCAGTAGTCAGGGGATGGACACTGAAGCTTTCTTT	CASSQGMDTEAFF
once	.	TRBV7-9	TRBJ2-3	TGTGCCAGCAGCTTAGCCCGCGGCGGGGACACGCAGTATTTT	CASSLARGGDTQYF
few	.	TRBV29-1	TRBJ1-3	TGCAATCAGGGCAGGGTTGGAAACACCATATATTTT	CNQGRVGNTIYF
.	TRBD1	TRBV11-3	TRBJ2-7	TGTGCCAGCAGCTTCACAGGGGGCTTGGGCGAGCAGTACTTC	CASSFTGGLGEQYF
.	.	TRBV7-8	TRBJ1-2	TGTGCCAGCAGCTCTCGGACAGCTAACTATGGCTACACCTTC	CASSSRTANYGYTF
few	.	TRBV5-6	TRBJ2-7	TGTGCCAGCAGCTTGAACGGAGCCTCCTACGAGCAGTACTTC	CASSLNGASYEQYF
.	.	TRBV14	TRBJ1-6	TGTGCCAGCAGGGCCCGGATCACGGGGGATTCACCCCTCCACTTT	CASRARITGDSPLHF
.	.	TRBV15	TRBJ1-6	TGTGCCACCCCGTTGGGGACCTTCGACAGAAAGTATAATTCACCCCTCCACTTT	CATPLGTFDRKYNSPLHF
.	.	TRBV2	TRBJ1-1	TGTGCCAGCAGCCGAAGGTTGAACACTGAAGCTTTCTTT	CASSRRLNTEAFF
.	TRBD2	TRBV19	TRBJ2-7	TGTGCCAGTCTGGAACAAACTAGCGGGGCCTACGAGCAGTACTTC	CASLEQTSGAYEQYF
once	TRBD2	TRBV30	TRBJ2-1	TGTGCCTGGAGTGTAACTAGCGGTTACAATGAGCAGTTCTTC	CAWSVTSGYNEQFF
.	TRBD1	TRBV7-9	TRBJ2-5	TGTGCCAGCAGCTTAGGGACAGGGGGCCCAGAGACCCAGTACTTC	CASSLGTGGPETQYF
.	.	TRBV10-3	TRBJ1-5	TGTGCCATCAAACCGGGACCGCCAGACAATCAGCCCCAGCATTTT	CAIKPGPPDNQPQHF
.	.	TRBV7-6	TRBJ2-7	TGTGCCAGCAGCTTAGCGGGGGGCCCCTACGAGCAGTACTTC	CASSLAGGPYEQYF
.	.	TRBV5-1	TRBJ2-1	TGCGCCAGCAGGTCAGGGAGCGGAAGCTCCTACAATGAGCAGTTCTTC	CASRSGSGSSYNEQFF
.	.	TRBV2	TRBJ1-1	TGTGCCAGCAGTGTAAGGTCCCGAGGCACTGAAGCTTTCTTT	CASSVRSRGTEAFF
few	TRBD1	TRBV5-3	TRBJ2-7	TGTGCCAGAAGATCGGACAGGGGACGGTACGAGCAGTACTTC	CARRSDRGRYEQYF
few	.	TRBV2	TRBJ1-5	TGTGCCATCCGGGACAGCAATCAGCCCCAGCATTTT	CAIRDSNQPQHF
.	.	TRBV7-3	TRBJ2-3	TGTGCCAGTGGACCCTCAGGGGGGACAGATACGCAGTATTTT	CASGPSGGTDTQYF
few	.	TRBV15	TRBJ1-5	TGTGCCACCAGCAGAGTTTTTACCCAGCCCCAGCATTTT	CATSRVFTQPQHF